The TCR beta chain described here comes from a study of OX40 agonist ivuxolimab in advanced cancers. TCRdb's copy holds only in-frame clones and misses some; the assay was immunoSEQ multiplex PCR. The table has 80,000 to 130,000 clones, about nine tenths seen once; the top ten hold about 0.31%. The CDR3 has 14 residues. The germline V and J ends were trimmed by 5 bases and 3 bases, with 14 bases remaining between them. CDR1 and CDR2 (germline): SSHAT, FNYEAQ (reference sequence). This chain uses TRBV7-7 with TRBJ2-7, with a weak D call TRBD1 (5 bases). The specimen was CD4+ or CD8+ T cells sorted from blood, collected in a trial of the OX40 agonist ivuxolimab. This receptor was identified in an adult with an advanced solid tumor such as melanoma, head and neck, liver or kidney cancer. CDR3 sequence (DNA): TGTGCCAGCAGCCCCGGTCAGGGAATCTACGAGCAGTACTTC. Amino acid sequence: CASSPGQGIYEQYF. The full variable domain, with the rest looked up from reference TRBV7-7 and TRBJ2-7, is GAGVSQSPRYKVTKRGQDVTLRCDPISSHATLYWYQQALGQGPEFLTYFNYEAQPDKSGLPSDRFSAERPEGSISTLTIQRTEQRDSAMYRCASSPGQGIYEQYFGPGTRLTVT.